The entry that follows covers one TCR beta chain sequence. These data come from a study of T cells in Graves' hyperthyroidism and ophthalmopathy. At least 3 on the Clinical Activity Score was recorded for ophthalmopathy patients, who also had NOSPECS grade at least 4 and duration under 3 months. Patients were excluded because of uncontrolled infection, other autoimmune disease, pregnancy or lactation. The study based diagnoses on clinical symptoms, serum thyroxine and TRAb, thyroid ultrasound and orbital computed tomography. Germline CDR1 is GTSNPN and CDR2 is SVGIG (reference sequence). V lost 8 bases and J lost 7, with 20 bases in between. The CDR3 is made up of 14 amino acids. Authors of the study amplified TCR beta CDR3 regions from RNA transcripts. Primed by the HTBI set, a first-round RT-PCR was run on the TCR CDR3. TCRdb fed the multiplex PCR reads into MiXCR, producing one record per CDR3 protein. The sample lists approximately 610,000 distinct CDR3 sequences, roughly 14% seen once, with approximately 4.3% in the top ten.

This chain links TRBV30 with TRBJ2-2, with D perhaps TRBD1 or TRBD2 (5 bases each). This receptor was obtained from a woman between 40 and 55 years old with Graves' ophthalmopathy. The sequencing input was blood. The CDR3 is CARPRGGSGGELFF. The DNA of the CDR3 is TGTGCCAGACCTCGGGGCGGCAGCGGCGGGGAGCTGTTTTTT.